The 9 T cell receptor beta chains below all came from one sample that was sequenced in a study of CD8+CD57+ T cells in acquired aplastic anemia. Profiles of TCR beta VDJ and CDR3 were generated from a genomic DNA template. From the reads, TCRdb called clonotypes with MiXCR, one entry per CDR3 protein. The sample records about 190,000 distinct CDR3 sequences, 50% to 55% being singletons. Sequenced: sorted CD4+, CD8+, or CD8+CD57+ T cells (not recorded which) from PBMCs. These TCRs come from a human donor in good health, serving as a control.

This chain joins TRBV2 and TRBJ2-7, with 10 bases matching TRBD1. Germline lookup yields CDR1 SNHLY and CDR2 FYNNEI. The CDR3 loop spans 15 amino acids. J lost 1 base, V lost 6 bases, and 6 bases had no gene match. CDR3 nucleotide sequence: TGTGCCAGCAGGAGGACAGGGGGTACATCCTACGAGCAGTACTTC. Translating gives CASRRTGGTSYEQYF.

The count of this clonotype is one. J is TRBJ2-7 and V is TRBV19; 10 bases fit TRBD1. The germline gives CDR1 LNHDA, CDR2 SQIVND (reference sequence). The V and J ends lost 4 bases and 1 base, in that order; junction bases with no gene match: 7. The CDR3 is made up of 16 amino acids. This CDR3 is CASSNPGTGASYEQYF. The CDR3 nucleotides read TGTGCCAGTAGTAATCCCGGGACAGGGGCGTCCTACGAGCAGTACTTC. Variable domain in full (rest from reference TRBV19 and TRBJ2-7): DGGITQSPKYLFRKEGQNVTLSCEQNLNHDAMYWYRQDPGQGLRLIYYSQIVNDFQKGDIAEGYSVSREKKESFPLTVTSAQKNPTAFYLCASSNPGTGASYEQYFGPGTRLTVT.

The rearrangement joins TRBV20-1 to TRBJ2-7; D uncertain. The CDR3 has 12 residues. Germline V gives CDR1 DFQATT, CDR2 SNEGSKA (reference sequence). Trimming left V 3 bases short and J 3 bases short, with 9 bases between. In DNA, the CDR3 is TGCAGTGCTAGCCTCAGCGACTACGAGCAGTACTTC. Protein sequence: CSASLSDYEQYF.

This clonotype came up many times. The V and J genes are TRBV20-1 and TRBJ1-2; 12 nucleotides align to TRBD1. The CDR3 has 15 amino acids. J was trimmed by 8 bases and V by 2 bases; bases with no gene match: 9. The V gene's germline CDR1 is DFQATT and CDR2 SNEGSKA (reference sequence). The chain's CDR3 is CSARSGTGGVRGYTF. DNA for the CDR3: TGCAGTGCTAGATCCGGGACAGGGGGCGTGAGGGGCTACACCTTC.

The table lists this clonotype with many counts. The rearrangement joins TRBV11-1 to TRBJ1-1, with D unresolved. CDR1 is SGHAT, CDR2 FQDESV, per germline (reference sequence). V was clipped by 5 bases and J by 1 base, with 8 bases between them. The CDR3 is 13 residues long. CDR3 sequence: CASSKVKNTEAFF. The CDR3 nucleotides are TGTGCCAGCAGCAAGGTGAAGAACACTGAAGCTTTCTTT.

The chain employs TRBV6-1 and TRBJ2-7, with 7 bases fitting TRBD1. J gave up 5 bases and V 2 bases, and 9 bases lay outside the gene matches. Germline values: CDR1 MNHNS, CDR2 SASEGT. This CDR3 has 15 amino acids. In DNA form, the CDR3 reads TGTGCCAGCAGTGAACAAGACAGGGTCGTCGACGAGCAGTACTTC. The encoded protein is CASSEQDRVVDEQYF.

The table lists this clonotype with a count of one. This chain uses TRBV10-3 with TRBJ1-5; the match to TRBD1 covers 8 bases. The CDR3 is made up of 15 amino acids. The germline CDR1 and CDR2 sequences are ENHRY and SYGVKD. With V trimmed by 11 bases and J by 5 bases, 14 bases remained unmatched. The CDR3 here is CAPPTPDRADQPQHF. Here the CDR3 DNA reads TGTGCCCCCCCGACCCCGGACAGGGCAGATCAGCCCCAGCATTTT.

This clonotype was counted only a few times. The rearrangement links TRBV28 to TRBJ1-3; weak D call: TRBD1 (5 bases). The CDR3 consists of 15 residues. The germline V and J ends were trimmed by 2 bases and 5 bases, with 13 bases remaining between them. Germline V gene sequence: CDR1 MDHEN, CDR2 SYDVKM. In DNA form, the CDR3 reads TGTGCCAGCAGTTTAATGCAGGGTACAAGAAACACCATATATTTT. This sequence encodes CASSLMQGTRNTIYF.

In its sample, this clonotype was seen many times. The CDR3 region has the DNA TGTGCCAGCAGCTCAATTACCGGGGAGCTGTTTTTT. It encodes CASSSITGELFF. The V gene is TRBV7-9, the J gene TRBJ2-2; D is ambiguous. CDR3 size: 12 residues. Germline V gene lookup returns CDR1 SEHNR and CDR2 FQNEAQ (reference sequence). V lost 4 bases and J 5 bases, leaving 5 bases between the germline ends. Supplemented by reference TRBV7-9 and TRBJ2-2, the full variable domain reads DTGVSQNPRHKITKRGQNVTFRCDPISEHNRLYWYRQTLGQGPEFLTYFQNEAQLEKSRLLSDRFSAERPKGSFSTLEIQRTEQGDSAMYLCASSSITGELFFGEGSRLTVL.